One and the same sample provided the 14 T cell receptor beta chains below, sequenced in a study of blood T cell repertoires in COVID-19. The protocol was immunoSEQ multiplex PCR, while the TCRdb copy is restricted to in-frame clones and leaves out a portion. The table has 200,000 to 250,000 clones, 70% to 90% seen once; the top ten hold under 9%. Sequenced material: peripheral blood. These receptor sequences come from a woman aged 70 to 79 with active or convalescent COVID-19.

The genes are TRBV19 and TRBJ1-3; TRBD1 might be the D (6 bases). Germline V gives CDR1 LNHDA, CDR2 SQIVND (reference sequence). Trimming pared 5 bases from V and 2 bases from J, leaving 19 bases between. The CDR3 loop spans 17 amino acids. The CDR3, as DNA: TGTGCCAGTAGTTTCTCAGGGGATTATAGTCCTGGAAACACCATATATTTT. Translating gives CASSFSGDYSPGNTIYF. Full variable domain (rest looked up from reference TRBV19 and TRBJ1-3): DGGITQSPKYLFRKEGQNVTLSCEQNLNHDAMYWYRQDPGQGLRLIYYSQIVNDFQKGDIAEGYSVSREKKESFPLTVTSAQKNPTAFYLCASSFSGDYSPGNTIYFGEGSWLTVV.

The V call is TRBV4-3, the J call TRBJ1-2; 8 bases fit TRBD1. CDR3 length equals 15 residues. V trimming: 3 bases; J trimming: 4 bases; junction bases outside the gene matches: 7. In germline, CDR1 is LGHNA, CDR2 YSLEER. The CDR3 nucleotides are TGCGCCAGCAGCCATACCGGACAGGGAGCCTATGGCTACACCTTC. Its translation is CASSHTGQGAYGYTF.

This sequence joins TRBV4-2 and TRBJ2-1, with no clear D. CDR1 and CDR2 (germline): LGHNA, YNFKEQ. This CDR3 has 15 amino acids. V gave up 2 bases and J gave up 7 bases, with 15 bases separating them. The CDR3 sequence: CASSQYQRLPNEQFF. The DNA for the CDR3 is TGTGCCAGCAGCCAATACCAGAGACTCCCGAATGAGCAGTTCTTC.

The V call is TRBV7-3, the J call TRBJ2-5; possibly TRBD2 for D (5 bases). Trimming pared 0 bases from V and 5 bases from J, leaving 13 bases between. CDR3 length: 15 residues. CDR1 is SGHTA and CDR2 is FQGTGA in the germline V gene. DNA for the CDR3: TGTGCCAGCAGCTTAACAGGGAGCCGCGGGGAGACCCAGTACTTC. Protein product: CASSLTGSRGETQYF.

The chain has TRBV11-2 and TRBJ1-2; 7 bases are shared with TRBD1. CDR3 size: 16 residues. CDR1 is SGHAT and CDR2 is FQNNGV in the germline V gene. V shed 5 bases, J shed 3 bases, and the junction held 12 bases outside the gene matches. As DNA, the CDR3 is TGTGCCAGCAGCCAGGGGGTGGGGGCTGGCTACTATGGCTACACCTTC. This translates into CASSQGVGAGYYGYTF.

In this sample, this clone turned up a few times. This chain links TRBV5-6 with TRBJ1-1; D gene uncertain. V was pared by 1 base and J by 3 bases, with 7 bases between. CDR1 and CDR2 (germline): SGHDT, YYEEEE. The CDR3 runs to 13 residues. The CDR3 loop reads CASSLLQDTEAFF. In DNA form, the CDR3 reads TGTGCCAGCAGCTTGCTGCAGGACACTGAAGCTTTCTTT.

This clone has just a few counts. J is TRBJ2-1 and V is TRBV6-2 or TRBV6-3; D call uncertain. Trimming removed 6 bases from V and 7 bases from J, with 10 bases in between. The germline V gene encodes CDR1 MNHEY and CDR2 SVGEGT. The CDR3 loop spans 12 amino acids. The CDR3 nucleotides are TGTGCCAGCAGCCCCTTGCTAAATGAGCAGTTCTTC. Translation: CASSPLLNEQFF.

The chain joins TRBV9 to TRBJ2-7; tentatively, D is TRBD2 (6 bases). With 3 bases removed from V and 3 bases from J, the gap between germline ends came to 16 bases. The CDR3 runs to 15 residues. Germline CDR1 and CDR2: SGDLS and YYNGEE. CDR3 loop: CASSAEAGKSYEQYF. CDR3 nucleotides: TGTGCCAGCAGCGCTGAGGCGGGAAAGAGCTACGAGCAGTACTTC.

The genes are TRBV12-5 and TRBJ1-1; D is unclear. This CDR3 region has 12 residues. V shed 6 bases and J shed 11 bases, with 16 bases lying between them. Germline V gene data show CDR1 as LGHNT and CDR2 as FRNRAP. CDR3 in DNA: TGTGCTAGTGGATTAATCAGGTCCAACGCTTTCTTT. Translated, it gives CASGLIRSNAFF. Complete variable domain (other parts from reference TRBV12-5 and TRBJ1-1): DARVTQTPRHKVTEMGQEVTMRCQPILGHNTVFWYRQTMMQGLELLAYFRNRAPLDDSGMPKDRFSAEMPDATLATLKIQPSEPRDSAVYFCASGLIRSNAFFGQGTRLTVV.

The chain is built from TRBV19 and TRBJ2-7; D unresolved. CDR1 is LNHDA and CDR2 is SQIVND in the germline V gene (reference sequence). The CDR3 has 14 amino acids. V gave up 6 bases and J gave up 0 bases, with 12 bases separating them. Here the CDR3 DNA reads TGTGCCAGTAGCAAAAGCCTATCCTCCTACGAGCAGTACTTC. Translated: CASSKSLSSYEQYF.

This chain uses TRBV9 with TRBJ2-7, with D maybe TRBD1 (5 bases). The V end lost 3 bases, the J end lost 5 bases, and 12 bases lay between the germline ends. The germline V gene has CDR1 SGDLS and CDR2 YYNGEE. This CDR3 region has 13 residues. The CDR3 sequence: CASSAIQGDEQYF. CDR3 in DNA: TGTGCCAGCAGCGCCATCCAGGGTGACGAGCAGTACTTC.

The CDR3 nucleotides read TGTGCCAGCAGCTTGGACGGGGGAGGCGCAGATACGCAGTATTTT. This sequence encodes CASSLDGGGADTQYF. The chain combines TRBV5-4 with TRBJ2-3, with D possibly being TRBD2 (6 bases). CDR3 length equals 15 residues. Germline lookup yields CDR1 SGHNT and CDR2 YYREEE (reference sequence). V gave up 0 bases and J gave up 4 bases, with 12 bases separating them. Full variable domain (missing parts from reference TRBV5-4 and TRBJ2-3): ETGVTQSPTHLIKTRGQQVTLRCSSQSGHNTVSWYQQALGQGPQFIFQYYREEENGRGNFPPRFSGLQFPNYSSELNVNALELDDSALYLCASSLDGGGADTQYFGPGTRLTVL.

The chain is built from TRBV7-9 and TRBJ1-1, with 7 bases matching TRBD1. The CDR3 has 12 residues. Trimming removed 3 bases from V and 11 bases from J; junction bases left unmatched: 6. Germline loops: CDR1 SEHNR, CDR2 FQNEAQ (reference sequence). The CDR3: CASSFDREPAFF. The CDR3 coding sequence is TGTGCCAGCAGCTTCGACAGGGAACCGGCTTTCTTT.

Regarding this clone: The same CDR3 also results from other DNA sequences found in this sample. CDR3 bases: TGCGCCAGCACAGGAAACACTGAAGCTTTCTTT. This translates into CASTGNTEAFF. V usage is TRBV5-1 and J usage is TRBJ1-1; D is undetermined. The CDR3 consists of 11 residues. Trimming removed 6 bases at V and 2 bases at J, with 5 bases between. Per germline, CDR1 SGHRS and CDR2 YFSETQ.